The present entry profiles one TCR beta chain with its context. Its antigen remains unidentified. This sample is part of a study of cytomegalovirus exposure and HLA in healthy donors. Overall study results and limits: A later analysis, which compared TCR beta chains of equal frequency, found the HLA-associated ones more clonally expanded. The study listed 164 cytomegalovirus-associated TCR beta chains.

PCR primers comprised 60 Vbeta and 13 Jbeta primers. Assay used: immunoSEQ multiplex PCR; TCRdb lists only in-frame clones, some missing. This sample carries 200,000 to 250,000 clones, 70% to 85% of them seen once, and the ten largest clones take more than 0.45%. This CDR3 is built from 17 residues. Germline-derived CDR1 and CDR2 are SGHNT and YYREEE (reference sequence). Unmatched junction bases numbered 7, after V lost 0 bases and J lost 2 bases. Sequencing was done on a sample of PBMCs. This clonotype was sampled from a woman aged 40 to 55 in good health and CMV-seronegative. The genes are TRBV5-4 and TRBJ2-3, with 9 positions matching TRBD2. CDR3 region: CASSLALGGGATDTQYF. The CDR3 DNA is TGTGCCAGCAGCTTGGCCTTGGGCGGGGGGGCCACAGATACGCAGTATTTT.